This TCR beta chain was identified during a study of Ad26.COV2.S vaccination and SARS-CoV-2 variants. Overall study: This donor came from the COV1001 trial of Ad26.COV2.S.

The CDR3 is 13 amino acids. V dropped 2 bases and J dropped 6 bases, with 11 bases sitting between them. The germline V gene has CDR1 LGHDT and CDR2 YNNKEL (reference sequence). Details on this clone: No antigen is known for it.

Findings of the study overall: Breadth measured for non-spike TCRs was similar across vaccine and placebo recipients.

Treatment defined: 19 received Ad26.COV2.S at low or high dose, single or two shots; about 5 received placebo; per-sample allocation not given. The samples were gathered on day 63 after the first injection of vaccine or placebo. Wuhan-strain spike was delivered by a replication-incompetent Ad26 vector. Profiled with immunoSEQ multiplex PCR; TCRdb holds only in-frame clones, not every one. Of roughly 270,000 clones listed, around 87% are singletons. The material was peripheral blood, obtained in a trial of Ad26.COV2.S vaccine versus placebo. The rearrangement links TRBV3-1 (or the pseudogene TRBV3-2) to TRBJ2-7; D is uncertain. This clonotype was obtained from a person aged 18 to 59 who received the Ad26.COV2.S COVID-19 vaccine or a placebo. CDR3 protein: CASSQSAPGEQYF. For the CDR3, the DNA is TGTGCCAGCAGCCAAAGTGCGCCCGGCGAGCAGTACTTC.